A single sample gave rise to the 20 T cell receptor beta chains below, sequenced in a study of blood T cells in healthy people across ages. Primed by a sample-barcoded 5' primer and a J-beta primer mix, a second PCR proceeded for about 6 to 12 cycles. TCRdb called the 5' RACE reads again in MiXCR, with one record for every CDR3 protein. Seen here are fewer than 750,000 distinct CDR3 sequences, about 51% observed once, and the top ten hold approximately 13%. The sequenced material came from blood. The source is a woman over 75 in good health.

Ten or more counts support this clonotype. The CDR3 DNA sequence: TGTGCCAGCAGTCCGGGACTAGCGGGAGTGGCTGAGCAGTTCTTC. It translates to CASSPGLAGVAEQFF. The chain is built from TRBV12-3 or TRBV12-4 and TRBJ2-1, with 14 bases aligning to TRBD2. After removal of 5 bases from V and 9 bases from J, the junction contained 6 bases not matched to a gene. The CDR3 has 15 residues.

There are many counts of this clonotype. The rearrangement joins TRBV2 to TRBJ2-1; 7 nucleotides line up with TRBD2. Germline values: CDR1 SNHLY, CDR2 FYNNEI. There are 14 residues in the CDR3. J gave up 3 bases and V 6 bases, and 5 bases lay outside the gene matches. The CDR3 loop reads CASRGGVFYNEQFF. The CDR3 nucleotides are TGTGCCAGCAGGGGAGGGGTCTTCTACAATGAGCAGTTCTTC.

The genes are TRBV27 and TRBJ2-5, with 7 bases that match TRBD1. J was trimmed by 2 bases and V by 3 bases; bases with no gene match: 9. The CDR3 consists of 16 residues. CDR1 is MNHEY and CDR2 is SMNVEV in the germline V gene (reference sequence). The CDR3 sequence is CASSFSPMTGQETQYF. In DNA, the CDR3 is TGTGCCAGCAGTTTTAGCCCGATGACAGGGCAAGAGACCCAGTACTTC.

This chain links TRBV6-6 with TRBJ2-6; no firm D call. The V end was cut by 2 bases, the J end by 0 bases, with 8 bases between. Germline V lookup: CDR1 MNHNY, CDR2 SVGAGI (reference sequence). The CDR3 loop spans 16 amino acids. The CDR3: CASSYMTRSGANVLTF. In nucleotides, the CDR3 is TGTGCCAGCAGTTACATGACCCGCTCTGGGGCCAACGTCCTGACTTTC.

CDR3 sequence reads: CASSPRGGVQETQYF. Written as DNA, the CDR3 is TGTGCCAGCTCACCACGTGGGGGAGTCCAAGAGACCCAGTACTTC. The chain employs TRBV18 and TRBJ2-5, with D possibly called TRBD1 or TRBD2 (5 bases each). The V gene lost 1 base and the J gene lost 1 base, with 10 bases spanning the gap. This CDR3 comprises 15 residues. Germline assignment: CDR1 KGHSH and CDR2 LQKENI.

The J gene is TRBJ2-1, the V gene TRBV14; 11 bases align to TRBD1. V dropped 1 base and J dropped 10; count of bases not matched to a gene: 6. Germline lookup yields CDR1 SGHDN and CDR2 FVKESK. CDR3 size: 15 residues. CDR3 amino acids: CASSQGGTGGLEQFF. Written as DNA, the CDR3 is TGTGCCAGCAGCCAAGGAGGGACAGGGGGACTCGAGCAGTTCTTC.

This chain links TRBV29-1 with TRBJ2-7; TRBD1 matches at 9 bases. This CDR3 spans 12 amino acids. The germline V gene encodes CDR1 SQVTM and CDR2 ANQGSEA. V was clipped by 6 bases and J by 2 bases; unmatched bases: 2. The DNA of the CDR3 is TGCAGCGTCGGGACAGGGCCCTACGAGCAGTACTTC. Translated: CSVGTGPYEQYF.

Ten or more counts support this clonotype. The genes are TRBV10-1 and TRBJ2-3; a weak D match, TRBD1 (6 bases). The CDR3 has 13 residues. Germline V CDR1 and CDR2: WNHNN, SYGVQD (reference sequence). Trimming left V 2 bases short and J 8 bases short, with 11 bases between. The CDR3 is CASSEGQKSTQYF. Written as DNA, the CDR3 is TGCGCCAGCAGTGAGGGACAGAAGAGTACGCAGTATTTT.

The chain recombines TRBV7-2 with TRBJ2-4; weak D call: TRBD1 (5 bases). The DNA matches TRBJ2-7 better at its end, which makes the J call doubtful. CDR3 length equals 13 residues. Germline loops: CDR1 SGHTA, CDR2 FQGNSA. CDR3 protein: CASSYRQNYEQYF. CDR3 coding DNA: TGTGCCAGCAGCTACCGACAGAACTACGAGCAGTACTTC.

V gene TRBV7-2 combines with J gene TRBJ1-1; TRBD1 matches at 7 bases. Per germline, CDR1 SGHTA and CDR2 FQGNSA. The CDR3 is made up of 15 amino acids. The trim removed 5 bases at V and 2 bases at J, leaving 8 bases unmatched. CDR3 bases: TGTGCCAGCAGCCCCCCAAGGGGGCGTAACACTGAAGCTTTCTTT. It is translated as CASSPPRGRNTEAFF.

This clonotype was picked up many times. The chain links TRBV5-1 to TRBJ1-2, with 7 bases fitting TRBD1. Germline V gene data show CDR1 as SGHRS and CDR2 as YFSETQ. The CDR3 has 15 amino acids. Trimming at V came to 0 bases and at J to 4 bases, leaving 6 bases not matched to a gene. CDR3 coding DNA: TGCGCCAGCAGCTTGGATAGGGGGCTGAGCTATGGCTACACCTTC. Translated, it gives CASSLDRGLSYGYTF.

This clonotype was seen ten or more times. The chain carries TRBV7-2 and TRBJ2-7; D is perhaps TRBD2 (6 bases). The germline V gene encodes CDR1 SGHTA and CDR2 FQGNSA. The CDR3 loop spans 16 amino acids. With 1 base removed from V and 0 bases from J, the gap between germline ends came to 13 bases. This CDR3 is CASSLGSSDNSYEQYF. CDR3 nucleotide sequence: TGTGCCAGCAGCTTAGGGTCTAGCGACAACTCCTACGAGCAGTACTTC.

The chain recombines TRBV29-1 with TRBJ2-5; TRBD2 might be the D (6 bases). The CDR3 contains 11 residues. V was cut by 7 bases and J by 5 bases, with 11 bases left in between. Germline assignment: CDR1 SQVTM and CDR2 ANQGSEA. This chain's CDR3 is CSGAGGETQYF. Written as DNA, the CDR3 is TGCAGCGGAGCTGGGGGGGAGACCCAGTACTTC.

This clonotype has only one observation. The rearrangement links TRBV12-3 or TRBV12-4 to TRBJ1-2; tentative D call: TRBD1 (5 bases). The CDR3 consists of 13 residues. V shed 7 bases and J shed 2 bases, with 11 bases lying between them. CDR3 residues: CASNTGTNYGYTF. In nucleotides, the CDR3 is TGTGCCAGCAATACGGGGACCAACTATGGCTACACCTTC.

This clonotype was counted many times. The rearrangement uses TRBV12-5 and TRBJ2-1, with 9 nucleotides matching TRBD2. The CDR3 covers 13 residues. The V and J ends lost 8 bases and 5 bases, in that order; junction bases with no gene match: 4. The V gene's germline CDR1 is LGHNT and CDR2 FRNRAP. The CDR3: CASLGLANNEQFF. The CDR3 bases are TGTGCTAGTCTGGGACTAGCTAACAATGAGCAGTTCTTC.

This clonotype was recorded only once. The J gene is TRBJ2-7, the V gene TRBV6-5, with unresolved D. Deletions cut 2 bases from V and 7 bases from J, with 18 bases between. The CDR3 totals 15 residues. Germline values: CDR1 MNHEY, CDR2 SVGAGI. CDR3 sequence: CASSYAGILYNEQYF. The DNA of the CDR3 is TGTGCCAGCAGTTACGCAGGCATCCTTTACAATGAGCAGTACTTC.

About this clonotype itself: This clone may be a read error of a much larger clone one base away. The V call is TRBV24-1, the J call TRBJ2-3; 8 bases are a match to TRBD1. V dropped 3 bases and J dropped 2; count of bases not matched to a gene: 3. The CDR3 loop spans 15 amino acids. The germline CDR1 and CDR2 sequences are KGHDR and SFDVKD. CDR3 amino acids: CATSDVGQDTDTQYF. For the CDR3, the DNA is TGTGCCACCAGTGATGTGGGACAGGACACAGATACGCAGTATTTT.

The rearrangement joins TRBV12-3 or TRBV12-4 to TRBJ2-3, with a possible D match to TRBD2 (5 bases). There are 14 residues in the CDR3. V was cut by 3 bases and J by 4 bases, with 11 bases left in between. This CDR3 is CASSLRGRADTQYF. The CDR3 region has the DNA TGTGCCAGCAGTTTGAGAGGGAGAGCAGATACGCAGTATTTT.

This clonotype was picked up a small number of times. The chain combines TRBV5-6 with TRBJ2-7; a weak D match, TRBD1 (5 bases). V gave up 4 bases and J gave up 4 bases, with 15 bases separating them. The germline CDR1 and CDR2 sequences are SGHDT and YYEEEE. The CDR3 contains 14 residues. The DNA of the CDR3 is TGTGCCAGCAGCCGTCTGGGGCAGGCGTACGAGCAGTACTTC. It encodes CASSRLGQAYEQYF. The full variable domain, with the rest looked up from reference TRBV5-6 and TRBJ2-7, is DAGVTQSPTHLIKTRGQQVTLRCSPKSGHDTVSWYQQALGQGPQFIFQYYEEEERQRGNFPDRFSGHQFPNYSSELNVNALLLGDSALYLCASSRLGQAYEQYFGPGTRLTVT.

J is TRBJ1-1 and V is TRBV12-3 or TRBV12-4; the D is unclear. This CDR3 has 12 amino acids. The V gene lost 3 bases and the J gene lost 6 bases, with 8 bases spanning the gap. CDR3 nucleotides: TGTGCCAGCAGTTTTGATCTTTCTGAAGCTTTCTTT. It codes for CASSFDLSEAFF.